A selection of T cell receptor beta chains follows, all from one sample in a study of control samples from healthy donors and cancer patients. Profiling relied on immunoSEQ multiplex PCR, and the TCRdb table lists in-frame clones only, not all of them. This sample has some 140,000 clones, with roughly nine tenths found just once. Source material: blood. All receptors derive from a woman in her twenties or thirties in good health. Both conserved end residues are part of each CDR3. Fields, in order: clone size, V gene, J gene, D gene, CDR3 DNA, CDR3 protein. The D gene is left open where the match is weak. Size is omitted from some rows. Given values are once, few, many or a class for expanded clones.

clone size: .
V gene: TRBV30
J gene: TRBJ1-2
D gene: .
CDR3 DNA: TGTGCCTGGAGCGAAGACCCCTGGGGAAGAAATGGCTACACCTTC
CDR3 protein: CAWSEDPWGRNGYTF

clone size: once
V gene: TRBV6-1
J gene: TRBJ1-4
D gene: .
CDR3 DNA: TGTGCCAGCAGTGAAAACCTCTTACCGGAAAAACTGTTTTTT
CDR3 protein: CASSENLLPEKLFF

clone size: .
V gene: TRBV6-5
J gene: TRBJ2-7
D gene: .
CDR3 DNA: TGTGCCAGCAGTCGAAACACCGGTCTTCCTTACGAGCAGTACTTC
CDR3 protein: CASSRNTGLPYEQYF

clone size: .
V gene: TRBV5-8
J gene: TRBJ1-5
D gene: .
CDR3 DNA: TGTGCCAGCAGCAGGGACACCGATCAGCCCCAGCATTTT
CDR3 protein: CASSRDTDQPQHF

clone size: .
V gene: TRBV6-6
J gene: TRBJ2-1
D gene: TRBD1
CDR3 DNA: TGTGCCAGCAGTTACTGGCAGGGGGCCAATGAGCAGTTCTTC
CDR3 protein: CASSYWQGANEQFF

clone size: .
V gene: TRBV10-1
J gene: TRBJ1-1
D gene: TRBD1
CDR3 DNA: TGCGCCAGCAGCGGTCCGGGACAGCTATCCAACACTGAAGCTTTCTTT
CDR3 protein: CASSGPGQLSNTEAFF

clone size: .
V gene: TRBV14
J gene: TRBJ2-7
D gene: TRBD2
CDR3 DNA: TGTGCCAGCAGCCCCATGACTAGCGGGAGTTACGAGCAGTACTTC
CDR3 protein: CASSPMTSGSYEQYF

clone size: .
V gene: TRBV11-1
J gene: TRBJ2-1
D gene: TRBD2
CDR3 DNA: TGTGCCAGCAGCGTCCTTAGCGGGAGCTCCTACAATGAGCAGTTCTTC
CDR3 protein: CASSVLSGSSYNEQFF

clone size: .
V gene: TRBV30
J gene: TRBJ2-7
D gene: .
CDR3 DNA: TGTGCCTGGGATTCTGGAACTTACGAGCAGTACTTC
CDR3 protein: CAWDSGTYEQYF

clone size: .
V gene: TRBV19
J gene: TRBJ2-2
D gene: TRBD1
CDR3 DNA: TGTGCCAGTAGTATAGTTCCAGGGGGCTACACCGGGGAGCTGTTTTTT
CDR3 protein: CASSIVPGGYTGELFF

clone size: .
V gene: TRBV7-8
J gene: TRBJ2-1
D gene: .
CDR3 DNA: TGTGCCAGCAGCCCGAGGGGGGGAGTCAACAATGAGCAGTTCTTC
CDR3 protein: CASSPRGGVNNEQFF